The 16 T cell receptor beta chains below were found in one sample sequenced in a study of blood T cell repertoires in COVID-19. This table comes from immunoSEQ multiplex PCR, and its TCRdb copy is limited to in-frame clones, with some not included. Counted here are around 300,000 clones, roughly 85% occurring once; the ten biggest clones make up roughly 9.6%. Sequencing used peripheral blood. The receptors here all came from a woman aged 70 to 79 with acute or convalescent COVID-19.

The rearrangement links TRBV6-5 to TRBJ1-4; perhaps TRBD1 as D (5 bases). This CDR3 is built from 13 residues. V was clipped by 10 bases and J by 7 bases, with 16 bases between them. Germline loops: CDR1 MNHEY, CDR2 SVGAGI. The CDR3 reads CATVSPGVEKLFF. The CDR3 region has the DNA TGTGCCACGGTCTCACCGGGGGTTGAAAAACTGTTTTTT.

The chain has TRBV25-1 and TRBJ2-5, with D perhaps matching TRBD2 (6 bases). This CDR3 is built from 15 residues. Trimming pared 3 bases from V and 4 bases from J, leaving 15 bases between. Germline-derived CDR1 and CDR2 are MGHDK and SYGVNS. The CDR3 reads CASSDAGRSRETQYF. CDR3 bases: TGTGCCAGCAGTGACGCGGGGCGATCTCGAGAGACCCAGTACTTC.

This chain links TRBV2 with TRBJ1-2; 9 nucleotides agree with TRBD1. The CDR3 is made up of 15 amino acids. J lost 7 bases, V lost 10 bases, and 16 bases had no gene match. Germline CDR1 and CDR2: SNHLY and FYNNEI. The CDR3 spells CATLGQGSGWRGYTF. Here the CDR3 DNA reads TGTGCCACCCTGGGACAGGGTTCCGGTTGGCGTGGCTACACCTTC.

V and J are TRBV19 and TRBJ1-6, with D maybe TRBD1 (6 bases). The V gene's germline CDR1 is LNHDA and CDR2 SQIVND (reference sequence). V lost 2 bases and J lost 5, with 10 bases in between. The CDR3 is made up of 15 amino acids. CDR3 residues: CASSIRAGDNSPLHF. Written as DNA, the CDR3 is TGTGCCAGTAGTATACGAGCAGGGGATAATTCACCCCTCCACTTT.

The chain uses TRBV13 and TRBJ2-3; D not certain. The length of the CDR3 is 14 residues. The V end was cut by 5 bases, the J end by 2 bases, with 11 bases between. From germline, CDR1 is PRHDT and CDR2 FYEKMQ (reference sequence). The CDR3, as DNA: TGTGCCAGCAGCCACACCACAGTCACAGATACGCAGTATTTT. This translates into CASSHTTVTDTQYF.

The chain couples TRBV30 to TRBJ1-2, with a weak D call TRBD1 (5 bases). Germline V CDR1 and CDR2: GTSNPN, SVGIG (reference sequence). The CDR3 runs 12 residues. Trimming removed 3 bases at V and 8 bases at J, with 13 bases between. The CDR3 nucleotides read TGTGCCTGGAGCCCCGGGGGGAGAGGCTACACCTTC. This codes for CAWSPGGRGYTF.

V is TRBV5-5 and J is TRBJ1-5; D is uncertain. CDR1 and CDR2 from the germline V gene are SGHKS and YYEKEE (reference sequence). The CDR3 runs 15 residues. The V end lost 0 bases, the J end lost 7 bases, and 14 bases lay between the germline ends. The CDR3 loop reads CASSLGHLIGQPQHF. The CDR3 nucleotides read TGTGCCAGCAGCTTGGGACACCTAATCGGCCAGCCCCAGCATTTT.

The rearrangement joins TRBV30 to TRBJ2-1, with a tentative D call TRBD2 (5 bases). Between the trimmed V and J ends, which lost 0 bases and 5 bases, there was a span of 8 bases. CDR3 length equals 13 residues. Germline V lookup: CDR1 GTSNPN, CDR2 SVGIG (reference sequence). The CDR3 coding sequence is TGTGCCTGGAGTGTAGCCGGGAACAATGAGCAGTTCTTC. Protein: CAWSVAGNNEQFF.

The rearrangement joins TRBV19 to TRBJ1-5; D gene uncertain. The CDR3 is 13 amino acids. Germline V CDR1 and CDR2: LNHDA, SQIVND (reference sequence). V shed 5 bases and J shed 4 bases, with 9 bases lying between them. The CDR3 region has the DNA TGTGCCAGTAGTGATACGGGAAATCAGCCCCAGCATTTT. As protein: CASSDTGNQPQHF.

The chain uses TRBV7-9 and TRBJ1-3; no reliable D call. CDR1 SEHNR and CDR2 FQNEAQ come from the germline V gene (reference sequence). CDR3 length: 15 residues. The V gene lost 5 bases and the J gene lost 0 bases, with 11 bases spanning the gap. The CDR3 DNA reads as TGTGCCAGCAGCCAACGGAGCTCCTCTGGAAACACCATATATTTT. Translating gives CASSQRSSSGNTIYF.

This clone was recorded a few times. V gene TRBV7-7 combines with J gene TRBJ2-7; possibly TRBD1 for D (5 bases). V dropped 6 bases and J dropped 6 bases, with 21 bases sitting between them. CDR1 SSHAT and CDR2 FNYEAQ come from the germline V gene (reference sequence). This CDR3 spans 15 amino acids. The CDR3 sequence: CASRIEKGLPGEQYF. CDR3 bases: TGTGCCAGCAGGATCGAGAAGGGGCTCCCAGGCGAGCAGTACTTC.

V is TRBV29-1 and J is TRBJ2-7; no definite D call. CDR3 length: 12 amino acids. Trimming left V 3 bases short and J 2 bases short, with 8 bases between. Germline V gene sequence: CDR1 SQVTM, CDR2 ANQGSEA. The CDR3 here is CSVEGQAYEQYF. The CDR3 nucleotides read TGCAGCGTTGAGGGCCAGGCCTACGAGCAGTACTTC.

The CDR3 nucleotides read TGCAGCGCCGGACAGAACACTGAAGCTTTCTTT. Translated, it gives CSAGQNTEAFF. V and J are TRBV20-1 and TRBJ1-1, with a weak D call TRBD1 (5 bases). In germline, CDR1 is DFQATT, CDR2 SNEGSKA (reference sequence). The CDR3 is 11 residues long.

This chain links TRBV30 with TRBJ1-3; D is uncertain. Per germline, CDR1 GTSNPN and CDR2 SVGIG (reference sequence). CDR3 length: 14 amino acids. Trimming pared 5 bases from V and 0 bases from J, leaving 11 bases between. The CDR3 sequence is CAWGGGDSGNTIYF. The CDR3 bases are TGTGCCTGGGGAGGCGGTGACTCTGGAAACACCATATATTTT.

The chain combines TRBV5-4 with TRBJ1-2; possible D gene TRBD1, 6 bases. V was shortened by 0 bases and J by 0 bases, with 9 bases between the two germline ends. The CDR3 runs 15 residues. The germline gives CDR1 SGHNT, CDR2 YYREEE (reference sequence). CDR3 residues: CASSLAQGTNYGYTF. The CDR3 DNA sequence: TGTGCCAGCAGCTTGGCCCAGGGGACTAACTATGGCTACACCTTC.

V is TRBV3-1 (or the pseudogene TRBV3-2) and J is TRBJ1-1, with 7 bases that match TRBD1. V gave up 6 bases and J gave up 5 bases; unmatched junction bases: 6. This CDR3 has 13 residues. CDR1 and CDR2 from the germline V gene are LGHDT and YNNKEL (reference sequence). CDR3 sequence reads: CASSLTGVTEAFF. CDR3 nucleotides: TGTGCCAGCAGTCTAACAGGGGTTACTGAAGCTTTCTTT.